The 4 T cell receptor beta chains below come from one sample, sequenced in a study. TCRdb's table, derived via immunoSEQ multiplex PCR, lists solely in-frame clones and lacks some. The top ten hold roughly 4% of the sample, which has some 68,000 clones, just under 95% seen once. The sample taken for sequencing was PBMCs. The origin of the receptors is a man aged 35 to 55 with rheumatoid arthritis.

Written as DNA, the CDR3 is TGTGCCAGCTGCCGGGACAGGGGCTCCTACGAGCAGTACTTC. Protein sequence: CASCRDRGSYEQYF. The J gene is TRBJ2-7, the V gene TRBV2; the match to TRBD1 covers 10 bases. The CDR3 sequence is 14 residues long. V dropped 8 bases and J dropped 0; count of bases not matched to a gene: 4. From germline, CDR1 is SNHLY and CDR2 FYNNEI.

This rearrangement joins TRBV29-1 to TRBJ2-5, with 7 bases identical to TRBD1. Germline V CDR1 and CDR2: SQVTM, ANQGSEA. The trim removed 8 bases at V and 4 bases at J, leaving 7 bases unmatched. This CDR3 contains 12 residues. CDR3 protein: CSIRQGRETQYF. In DNA, the CDR3 is TGCAGCATCCGACAGGGCCGAGAGACCCAGTACTTC. Based on the CDR3 plus reference TRBV29-1 and TRBJ2-5, the full variable domain is SAVISQKPSRDICQRGTSLTIQCQVDSQVTMMFWYRQQPGQSLTLIATANQGSEATYESGFVIDKFPISRPNLTFSTLTVSNMSPEDSSIYLCSIRQGRETQYFGPGTRLLVL.

This rearrangement joins TRBV9 to TRBJ2-7; 13 nucleotides match TRBD2. J was trimmed by 4 bases and V by 3 bases; bases with no gene match: 1. The CDR3 sequence is 14 residues long. CDR1 and CDR2 from the germline V gene are SGDLS and YYNGEE. CDR3: CASSGTSGSYEQYF. Written as DNA, the CDR3 is TGTGCCAGCAGCGGGACTAGCGGGAGTTACGAGCAGTACTTC.

This clone was detected once. The genes are TRBV18 and TRBJ1-1; no clear D. Germline V gene data show CDR1 as KGHSH and CDR2 as LQKENI. CDR3 length: 14 residues. Trimming took off 2 bases at V and 4 bases at J, with 11 bases between the two ends. CDR3 DNA: TGTGCCAGCTCACCAGTACACGCGGGCACTGAAGCTTTCTTT. As protein: CASSPVHAGTEAFF. Looking up the rest from reference TRBV18 and TRBJ1-1 gives the full variable domain: NAGVMQNPRHLVRRRGQEARLRCSPMKGHSHVYWYRQLPEEGLKFMVYLQKENIIDESGMPKERFSAEFPKEGPSILRIQQVVRGDSAAYFCASSPVHAGTEAFFGQGTRLTVV.